A selection of T cell receptor beta chains follows, all from one sample in a study of identical twins. TCRdb reanalysed the 5' RACE reads using MiXCR and keeps one entry per CDR3 protein. The profile shows 350,000 to 600,000 distinct CDR3 sequences, 12% to 15% of them singletons. These sequences were also reported in another study, on yellow fever vaccine responses in identical twins.

What was sequenced was CD4+ T cells sorted from blood. Receptors originate from a woman between 18 and 30 years old in good health. Both conserved end residues are part of each CDR3. D genes are given only for firm matches. Some rows have no size entry. The others give once, few or many, or a class for an expanded clone.

j_call	v_call	clone_size	d_call	cdr3_nt	cdr3_aa
TRBJ2-7	TRBV12-3/TRBV12-4	few	TRBD2	TGTGCCAGCAGTTTACGTAGCGGGAGTTCATACGAGCAGTACTTC	CASSLRSGSSYEQYF
TRBJ2-7	TRBV6-6	few	-	TGTGCCAGCGTCACAGGTTTTGAGCAGTACTTC	CASVTGFEQYF
TRBJ1-5	TRBV6-4	-	-	TGTGCCAGCAGTGACAGGGCCCCTGACAATCAGCCCCAGCATTTT	CASSDRAPDNQPQHF
TRBJ1-1	TRBV6-1	few	TRBD1	TGTGCCAGCAGCCACGACAGGGGAGGTGGCACTGAAGCTTTCTTT	CASSHDRGGGTEAFF
TRBJ2-5	TRBV28	many	-	TGTGCCAGCAGTTCATCCAAAGACCACCAAGAGACCCAGTACTTC	CASSSSKDHQETQYF
TRBJ2-7	TRBV2	few	TRBD2	TGTGCCAGCAGCCCCGGCGGGGGGGCACTAGCGGGAATCTACGAGCAGTACTTC	CASSPGGGALAGIYEQYF
TRBJ2-1	TRBV12-3/TRBV12-4	few	-	TGTGCCAGCAGTATACTTGGGACTCCGAGCTCCTACAATGAGCAGTTCTTC	CASSILGTPSSYNEQFF
TRBJ1-2	TRBV6-5	-	-	TGTGCCAGCAGTTACTCGATCTTCGGGGCTAACTATGGCTACACCTTC	CASSYSIFGANYGYTF
TRBJ2-3	TRBV12-3/TRBV12-4	few	-	TGTGCCAGCAACGCGGACTCTTATACGCAGTATTTT	CASNADSYTQYF
TRBJ2-2	TRBV20-1	-	-	TGCAGTGCTAGAAGTCATGCGTGGGGGAACACCGGGGAGCTGTTTTTT	CSARSHAWGNTGELFF
TRBJ2-1	TRBV3-1	-	-	TGTGCCAGCAGCTATGGAGGCGGGGGCTTATACAATGAGCAGTTCTTC	CASSYGGGGLYNEQFF
TRBJ2-1	TRBV6-5	-	-	TGTGCCAGCAGTTATGGGCCTCGCTCCTACAATGAGCAGTTCTTC	CASSYGPRSYNEQFF
TRBJ2-2	TRBV5-1	many	-	TGCGCCAGCAGCACGGGGGATAACACCGGGGAGCTGTTTTTT	CASSTGDNTGELFF
TRBJ2-7	TRBV19	-	-	TGTGCCAGTAGTATAGACAGGGGCGAGCAGTACTTC	CASSIDRGEQYF
TRBJ2-5	TRBV9	-	-	TGTGCCAGCAGCCTTCAGATAGGAGAGACCCAGTACTTC	CASSLQIGETQYF
TRBJ2-7	TRBV2	-	TRBD2	TGTGCCAGCAGTTCCGGGACTAGTCCCCACGAGCAGTACTTC	CASSSGTSPHEQYF
TRBJ2-5	TRBV7-2	few	-	TGTGCCAGCAGCCGATACAGGGAGGAGACCCAGTACTTC	CASSRYREETQYF
TRBJ1-1	TRBV20-1	-	-	TGCAGTGCTAGAGTTCGGGACAAAAGGAACACTGAAGCTTTCTTT	CSARVRDKRNTEAFF
TRBJ2-1	TRBV29-1	-	-	TGCAGCGTTGCTCTAGCGACCGCCTACAATGAGCAGTTCTTC	CSVALATAYNEQFF
TRBJ1-1	TRBV7-9	few	-	TGTGCCAGCAGCTTCAAGAACACTGAAGCTTTCTTT	CASSFKNTEAFF
TRBJ2-1	TRBV6-2/TRBV6-3	few	TRBD2	TGTGCCAGCAGTTACTCGCGCGGGAGCTCCTACAATGAGCAGTTCTTC	CASSYSRGSSYNEQFF
TRBJ2-3	TRBV20-1	-	TRBD2	TGCAGTGCTTACACACCCCTAGCGGGGAGGACAGATACGCAGTATTTT	CSAYTPLAGRTDTQYF
TRBJ2-5	TRBV5-6	-	TRBD1	TGTGCCAGCAGCAAAACCTTGGACAGGGGACAAGAGACCCAGTACTTC	CASSKTLDRGQETQYF
TRBJ2-4	TRBV7-2	few	-	TGTGCCAGCAGCCATTCCAAAAACATTCAGTACTTC	CASSHSKNIQYF
TRBJ2-5	TRBV5-1	many	-	TGCGCCAGCAGTACCGGGCCCAAGAATCCCCAGTACTTC	CASSTGPKNPQYF
TRBJ2-5	TRBV9	few	TRBD2	TGTGCCAGCAGCGCGGGACTAGCGGAAGAGACCCAGTACTTC	CASSAGLAEETQYF
TRBJ2-7	TRBV5-1	few	-	TGCGCCAGCAGCACCGGTGGGGGAGAGCAGTACTTC	CASSTGGGEQYF
TRBJ1-1	TRBV5-1	few	-	TGCGCCAGCAGCCCGGTGGGGGGGAACACTGAAGCTTTCTTT	CASSPVGGNTEAFF
TRBJ2-3	TRBV3-1	-	-	TGTGCCAGCAGCCAATTTGGGCAGGCAGATACGCAGTATTTT	CASSQFGQADTQYF
TRBJ2-3	TRBV7-9	few	TRBD2	TGTGCCAGCAGCTTACCAGCGGGGGCGGCCCCAGATACGCAGTATTTT	CASSLPAGAAPDTQYF
TRBJ2-1	TRBV6-1	few	-	TGTGCCAGCAGTGAACAGCTGAGCTCCTACAATGAGCAGTTCTTC	CASSEQLSSYNEQFF
TRBJ2-3	TRBV11-2	-	TRBD2	TGTGCCAGCAGCTCCAGGGGTTACAAGCGGGAGGGCCCCCACCCAGATACGCAGTATTTT	CASSSRGYKREGPHPDTQYF
TRBJ2-7	TRBV20-1	-	-	TGCAGTGCTCCACGGGCCTACGAGCAGTACTTC	CSAPRAYEQYF
TRBJ2-2	TRBV14	few	TRBD1	TGTGCCAGCAGCCAAGACAGGGGGCGCCTCGGGGAGCTGTTTTTT	CASSQDRGRLGELFF
TRBJ2-6	TRBV3-1	many	TRBD1	TGTGCCAGCAGCCATCGACAGGGACGGGGGGCCAACGTCCTGACTTTC	CASSHRQGRGANVLTF
TRBJ2-2	TRBV12-5	-	-	TGTGCTAGTGCTCCGAAGGGAGAAATGATCGGGGAGCTGTTTTTT	CASAPKGEMIGELFF
TRBJ2-7	TRBV12-3/TRBV12-4	many	-	TGTGCCAGCAGCTTAGTATCGGGCTACGAGCAGTACTTC	CASSLVSGYEQYF
TRBJ2-2	TRBV5-1	-	-	TGCGCCAGCAGCTTCGTTAAGGGTAACACCGGGGAGCTGTTTTTT	CASSFVKGNTGELFF
TRBJ1-4	TRBV7-6	few	-	TGTGCCAGCAGCCAATTAGCGGGAGGACATGAAAAACTGTTTTTT	CASSQLAGGHEKLFF
TRBJ2-2	TRBV5-1	-	-	TGCGCCAGCAGCTGGAACACCGAGGAGCTGTTTTTT	CASSWNTEELFF
TRBJ2-5	TRBV6-2/TRBV6-3	-	TRBD2	TGTGCCAGCAGTTATTTGACTAGCGGGAGCAAGTTCGTGACCCAGTACTTC	CASSYLTSGSKFVTQYF
TRBJ2-5	TRBV10-3	few	-	TGTGCCATCAGTGATCCGGGACACAGTGGAGAGACCCAGTACTTC	CAISDPGHSGETQYF
TRBJ2-2	TRBV29-1	-	-	TGCAGCGTTTTACCTCTGCGTGGCACCGGGGAGCTGTTTTTT	CSVLPLRGTGELFF
TRBJ2-1	TRBV7-7	-	-	TGTGCTAGCAGCCCCGGGGTCGACTACAATGAGCAGTTCTTC	CASSPGVDYNEQFF
TRBJ2-3	TRBV18	-	-	TGTGCCAGCTCACCGACAGGTACCACAGATACGCAGTATTTT	CASSPTGTTDTQYF
TRBJ2-1	TRBV7-9	-	-	TGTGCCAGCAGCTTAGTAAGTAGCTATGAGCAGTTCTTC	CASSLVSSYEQFF
TRBJ2-4	TRBV11-2	-	-	TGTGCCAGCAGCTTAGGCACCACAGGGAGGGGGACCAAAAACATTCAGTACTTC	CASSLGTTGRGTKNIQYF
TRBJ2-2	TRBV18	few	TRBD1	TGTGCCAGCTCACCCCTCCCCGGGACAGCGACGAACACCGGGGAGCTGTTTTTT	CASSPLPGTATNTGELFF
TRBJ2-5	TRBV28	-	TRBD1	TGTGCCAGCAGCAGGGACAGGTGGGGGGAGACCCAGTACTTC	CASSRDRWGETQYF
TRBJ2-3	TRBV20-1	few	-	TGCAGTGCTAGAGACCACCGACGCAGTGGACTCACAGATACGCAGTATTTT	CSARDHRRSGLTDTQYF
TRBJ2-5	TRBV20-1	-	TRBD2	TGCAGTGCTAGCGTCCCCCGGGGAGGGCAAGAGACCCAGTACTTC	CSASVPRGGQETQYF
TRBJ2-2	TRBV15	-	-	TGTGCCACCAGCAGGAACACAGGAGGATCCACCGGGGAGCTGTTTTTT	CATSRNTGGSTGELFF